Each of the 3 T cell receptor beta chains below was sequenced from the same sample in a study of blood T cell repertoires in COVID-19. Profiled with immunoSEQ multiplex PCR; TCRdb holds only in-frame clones, not every one. The data contain about 270,000 clones, around 89% of them singletons. What was sequenced was PBMCs or T cells enriched from blood (not recorded which). The receptors here all came from a woman in her forties or fifties who had recovered from COVID-19.

The chain employs TRBV3-1 (or the pseudogene TRBV3-2) and TRBJ1-2; a possible D gene is TRBD1 (5 bases). CDR1 and CDR2 from the germline V gene are LGHDT and YNNKEL (reference sequence). The CDR3 contains 15 residues. V was pared by 6 bases and J by 8 bases, with 22 bases between. DNA of the CDR3: TGTGCCAGCAGTAAGGAAGGGGTCCCATTTTTGGGCTACACCTTC. Its protein is CASSKEGVPFLGYTF.

V gene TRBV15 combines with J gene TRBJ2-2; TRBD1 is a possible D gene (5 bases). The CDR3 length is 16 residues. The germline V gene encodes CDR1 LNHNV and CDR2 YYDKDF (reference sequence). Trimming shortened V by 0 bases and J by 4 bases, and 12 bases separated the two germline ends. DNA for the CDR3: TGTGCCACCAGCAGAGATCGGGCTAGGGGCACCGGGGAGCTGTTTTTT. It is translated as CATSRDRARGTGELFF.

This rearrangement joins TRBV18 to TRBJ1-1; a possible D gene is TRBD1 (5 bases). The CDR3 runs to 14 residues. Looked up from germline, CDR1 is KGHSH and CDR2 is LQKENI. V was cut by 7 bases and J by 7 bases, with 19 bases left in between. The CDR3 DNA follows: TGTGCCAGCTTCCAGGGAGGCGCGCCCGATGAAGCTTTCTTT. Translating it yields CASFQGGAPDEAFF.